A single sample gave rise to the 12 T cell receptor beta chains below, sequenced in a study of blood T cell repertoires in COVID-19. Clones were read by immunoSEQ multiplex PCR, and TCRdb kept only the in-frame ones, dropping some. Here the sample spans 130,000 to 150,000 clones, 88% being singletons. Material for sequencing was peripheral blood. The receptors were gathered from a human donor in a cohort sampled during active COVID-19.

The CDR3 bases are TGTGCCAGCAGCCAATCAGGGGTGAACACTGAAGCTTTCTTT. It encodes CASSQSGVNTEAFF. The V and J genes are TRBV7-2 and TRBJ1-1; maybe TRBD1 (6 bases). This CDR3 is 14 amino acids long. Germline V gene lookup returns CDR1 SGHTA and CDR2 FQGNSA. V was trimmed by 5 bases and J by 0 bases, leaving 10 bases between them.

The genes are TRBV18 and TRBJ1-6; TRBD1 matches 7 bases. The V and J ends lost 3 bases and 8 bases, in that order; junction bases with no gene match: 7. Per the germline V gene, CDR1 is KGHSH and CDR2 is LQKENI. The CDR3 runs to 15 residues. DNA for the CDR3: TGTGCCAGCTCACCCACCAGACAGGGAGATTCACCCCTCCACTTT. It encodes CASSPTRQGDSPLHF.

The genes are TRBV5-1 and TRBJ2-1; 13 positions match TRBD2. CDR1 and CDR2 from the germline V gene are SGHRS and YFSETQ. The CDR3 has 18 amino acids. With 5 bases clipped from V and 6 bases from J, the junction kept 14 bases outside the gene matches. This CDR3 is CASRPMGLAGHGSNEQFF. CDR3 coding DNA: TGCGCCAGCAGACCTATGGGACTAGCGGGACATGGTAGCAATGAGCAGTTCTTC. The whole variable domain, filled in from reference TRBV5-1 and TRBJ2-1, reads KAGVTQTPRYLIKTRGQQVTLSCSPISGHRSVSWYQQTPGQGLQFLFEYFSETQRNKGNFPGRFSGRQFSNSRSEMNVSTLELGDSALYLCASRPMGLAGHGSNEQFFGPGTRLTVL.

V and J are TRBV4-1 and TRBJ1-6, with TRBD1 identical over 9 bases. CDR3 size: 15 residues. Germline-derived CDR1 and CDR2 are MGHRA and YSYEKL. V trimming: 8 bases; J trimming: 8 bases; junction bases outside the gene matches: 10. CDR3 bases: TGCGCCAGCCGAAACGACAGGGGGTGGGATTCACCCCTCCACTTT. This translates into CASRNDRGWDSPLHF.

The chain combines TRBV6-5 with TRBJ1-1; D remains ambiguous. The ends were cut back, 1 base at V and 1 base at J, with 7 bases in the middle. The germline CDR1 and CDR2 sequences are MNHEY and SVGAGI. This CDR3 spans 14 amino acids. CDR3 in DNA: TGTGCCAGCAGTTACTTCCGGGAGAACACTGAAGCTTTCTTT. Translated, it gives CASSYFRENTEAFF.

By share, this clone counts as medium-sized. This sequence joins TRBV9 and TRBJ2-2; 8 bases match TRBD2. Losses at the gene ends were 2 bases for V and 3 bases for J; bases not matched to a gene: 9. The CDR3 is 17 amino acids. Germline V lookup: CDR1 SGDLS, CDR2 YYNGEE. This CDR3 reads CASSVKPTSGHTGELFF. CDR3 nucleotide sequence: TGTGCCAGCAGCGTCAAGCCTACTAGCGGACACACCGGGGAGCTGTTTTTT. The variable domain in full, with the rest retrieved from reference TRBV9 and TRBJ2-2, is DSGVTQTPKHLITATGQRVTLRCSPRSGDLSVYWYQQSLDQGLQFLIQYYNGEERAKGNILERFSAQQFPDLHSELNLSSLELGDSALYFCASSVKPTSGHTGELFFGEGSRLTVL.

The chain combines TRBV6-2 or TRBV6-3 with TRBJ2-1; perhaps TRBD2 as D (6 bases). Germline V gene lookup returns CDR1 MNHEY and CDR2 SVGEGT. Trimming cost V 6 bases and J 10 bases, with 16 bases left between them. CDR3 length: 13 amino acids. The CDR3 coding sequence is TGTGCCAGCAGCATTTCTAGCGACCGGGAGCAGTTCTTC. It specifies CASSISSDREQFF.

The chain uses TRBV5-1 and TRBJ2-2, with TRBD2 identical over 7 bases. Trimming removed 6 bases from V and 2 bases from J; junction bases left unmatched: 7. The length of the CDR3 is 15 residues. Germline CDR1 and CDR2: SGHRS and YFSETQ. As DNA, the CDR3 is TGCGCCAGCACCCTGGGGGGGACTAACACCGGGGAGCTGTTTTTT. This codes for CASTLGGTNTGELFF.

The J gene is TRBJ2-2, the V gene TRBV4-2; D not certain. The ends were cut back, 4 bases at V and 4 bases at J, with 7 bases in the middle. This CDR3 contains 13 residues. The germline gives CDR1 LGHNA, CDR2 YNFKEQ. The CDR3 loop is CASSPPGTGELFF. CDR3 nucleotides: TGTGCCAGCAGCCCACCCGGCACCGGGGAGCTGTTTTTT.

The CDR3 nucleotides read TGTGCCAGCAGCGGCAGGGACAGAGAATGGTCTGGGGCCAACGTCCTGACTTTC. Its protein product is CASSGRDREWSGANVLTF. The V call is TRBV5-4, the J call TRBJ2-6, with TRBD1 matching over 7 bases. Germline trimming cut 4 bases from V and 1 base from J; bases unmatched to any gene: 11. The germline V gene encodes CDR1 SGHNT and CDR2 YYREEE (reference sequence). This CDR3 is 18 amino acids long.

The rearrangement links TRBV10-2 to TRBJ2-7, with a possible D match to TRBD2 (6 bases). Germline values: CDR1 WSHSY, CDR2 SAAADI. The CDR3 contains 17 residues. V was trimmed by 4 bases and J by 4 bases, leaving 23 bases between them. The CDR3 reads CASSVLPPGLMNYEQYF. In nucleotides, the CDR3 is TGCGCCAGCAGTGTTCTCCCGCCGGGACTGATGAATTACGAGCAGTACTTC.

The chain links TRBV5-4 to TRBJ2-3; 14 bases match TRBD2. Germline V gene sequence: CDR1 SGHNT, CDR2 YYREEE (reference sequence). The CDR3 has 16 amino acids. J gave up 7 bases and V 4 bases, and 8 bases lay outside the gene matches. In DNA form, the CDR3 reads TGTGCCAGCAGCGACCGGACTAGCGGGAGGTTTAATACGCAGTATTTT. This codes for CASSDRTSGRFNTQYF.